This TCR beta chain was observed in a study of CD8 T cells in ankylosing spondylitis. Study observations and caveats: Relatively scarce in peripheral blood, disease-linked clones were CD8+. Ankylosing spondylitis blood appeared to be characterized by a TCR beta motif of several highly homologous variants.

TCRdb re-analysed the 5' RACE reads in MiXCR, keeping a single row per CDR3 protein. The sample shows hundreds of thousands of distinct CDR3 sequences, over 9.5% of them seen only once. This clonotype was detected only a few times. Antigen: not known. V was clipped by 6 bases and J by 0 bases, with 5 bases between them. The CDR3 is made up of 12 amino acids. Germline CDR1 MDHEN, CDR2 SYDVKM. The chain recombines TRBV28 with TRBJ1-2; D unresolved. The sequenced sample consisted of blood, either unsorted or a sorted T cell fraction (not recorded which). This TCR came from a male donor with ankylosing spondylitis. CDR3 nucleotide sequence: TGTGCCAGCAGGCTGACTAACTATGGCTACACCTTC. It yields the protein CASRLTNYGYTF.